A single sample is the source of the 22 T cell receptor beta chains below, sequenced in a study of control samples from healthy donors and cancer patients. Profiled with immunoSEQ multiplex PCR; TCRdb holds only in-frame clones, not every one. The sample carries around 71,000 clones, over 75% recorded once. Sequenced sample: PBMCs. The receptor source for this set is a woman aged 45-60 years with head and neck cancer.

The count of this clone is one. V gene TRBV7-9 combines with J gene TRBJ1-1; D unresolved. Germline V gives CDR1 SEHNR, CDR2 FQNEAQ (reference sequence). Trimming took off 0 bases at V and 3 bases at J, with 11 bases between the two ends. This CDR3 is built from 15 residues. The CDR3 nucleotides are TGTGCCAGCAGCTTAGCGCTGGGAGACCACACTGAAGCTTTCTTT. Its translation: CASSLALGDHTEAFF.

The rearrangement uses TRBV12-3 or TRBV12-4 and TRBJ1-1; D gene uncertain. The CDR3 runs to 12 residues. Between the trimmed V and J ends, which lost 4 bases and 2 bases, there was a span of 5 bases. The CDR3 region has the DNA TGTGCCAGCAGTTACTTAAACACTGAAGCTTTCTTT. Protein product: CASSYLNTEAFF.

This clone showed up just once. V and J are TRBV11-2 and TRBJ1-1; no definite D call. The CDR3 runs 11 residues. V lost 5 bases and J lost 5, with 6 bases in between. CDR1 and CDR2 (germline): SGHAT, FQNNGV. The CDR3 DNA reads as TGTGCCAGCAGCACCCGTACTGAAGCTTTCTTT. This encodes CASSTRTEAFF.

This chain links TRBV30 with TRBJ2-1; D possibly matches TRBD1 or TRBD2 (6 bases each). V gave up 3 bases and J gave up 7 bases, with 13 bases separating them. Germline V gene lookup returns CDR1 GTSNPN and CDR2 SVGIG (reference sequence). This CDR3 is 13 amino acids long. The DNA of the CDR3 is TGTGCCTGGAGAGTTCGAGGGGGGAATGAGCAGTTCTTC. Its protein product is CAWRVRGGNEQFF.

The chain employs TRBV11-1 and TRBJ2-7; D might be TRBD1 (5 bases). The CDR3 totals 15 residues. V lost 5 bases and J lost 2, with 16 bases in between. The germline CDR1 and CDR2 sequences are SGHAT and FQDESV (reference sequence). The DNA for the CDR3 is TGTGCCAGCAGCGCATCGGCAGGGCGGACCTACGAGCAGTACTTC. It encodes CASSASAGRTYEQYF.

V usage is TRBV25-1 and J usage is TRBJ2-7, with a possible D match to TRBD1 (5 bases). CDR3 size: 11 residues. CDR1 is MGHDK and CDR2 is SYGVNS in the germline V gene. Trimming took off 3 bases at V and 7 bases at J, with 7 bases between the two ends. CDR3 residues: CASSDRTEQYF. The CDR3 coding sequence is TGTGCCAGCAGTGATCGGACAGAGCAGTACTTC.

CDR3 sequence (DNA): TGCAGCGTTGAAGGAGGCACGACTGAAGCTTTCTTT. The encoded protein is CSVEGGTTEAFF. The genes are TRBV29-1 and TRBJ1-1, with unresolved D. The CDR3 is 12 amino acids. V lost 1 base and J 5 bases, leaving 8 bases between the germline ends. Germline CDR1 is SQVTM and CDR2 is ANQGSEA.

This CDR3 is CASSLSQGFEKLFF. The CDR3 region has the DNA TGTGCCAGCAGCTTGAGCCAGGGGTTTGAAAAACTGTTTTTT. The chain combines TRBV11-2 with TRBJ1-4, with a tentative D call TRBD1 (6 bases). CDR3 size: 14 residues. Per germline, CDR1 SGHAT and CDR2 FQNNGV. Trimming took 3 bases from V and 7 from J, leaving 12 bases between them.

The gene calls are TRBV7-5 and TRBJ2-5; the D call TRBD2 from the table was never checked on the DNA. TRBV7-5 is a pseudogene locus. CDR3 length: 15 residues. This CDR3 reads CVRSLVGTSYETQYF. The DNA of the CDR3 is TGTGTCAGAAGCTTGGTCGGGACTTCTTATGAGACCCAGTACTTC.

V gene TRBV5-1 combines with J gene TRBJ2-3, with D maybe TRBD1 (5 bases). V was pared by 1 base and J by 2 bases, with 11 bases between. Germline lookup yields CDR1 SGHRS and CDR2 YFSETQ. The CDR3 extends over 15 amino acids. CDR3 in amino acids: CASSLLGEYTDTQYF. CDR3 in DNA: TGCGCCAGCAGCTTGTTAGGGGAATACACAGATACGCAGTATTTT.

V and J are TRBV7-9 and TRBJ2-5; D is ambiguous. Trimming cost V 3 bases and J 5 bases, with 13 bases left between them. Germline CDR1 is SEHNR and CDR2 is FQNEAQ (reference sequence). The CDR3 length is 14 residues. CDR3 sequence: CASSFGGRLETQYF. For the CDR3, the DNA is TGTGCCAGCAGCTTTGGTGGGCGCCTGGAGACCCAGTACTTC. The variable domain in full, completed from reference TRBV7-9 and TRBJ2-5, reads DTGVSQNPRHKITKRGQNVTFRCDPISEHNRLYWYRQTLGQGPEFLTYFQNEAQLEKSRLLSDRFSAERPKGSFSTLEIQRTEQGDSAMYLCASSFGGRLETQYFGPGTRLLVL.

The chain has TRBV19 and TRBJ2-1, with D unresolved. This CDR3 region has 15 residues. Looked up from germline, CDR1 is LNHDA and CDR2 is SQIVND (reference sequence). Trimming removed 5 bases at V and 0 bases at J, with 11 bases between. The CDR3 sequence: CASSPRKGSYNEQFF. The CDR3 DNA is TGTGCCAGTAGTCCCCGAAAGGGCTCCTACAATGAGCAGTTCTTC.

The J gene is TRBJ2-7, the V gene TRBV5-1; 8 bases are shared with TRBD2. CDR3 length: 14 amino acids. Looked up from germline, CDR1 is SGHRS and CDR2 is YFSETQ. The V and J ends lost 0 bases and 6 bases, in that order; junction bases with no gene match: 5. Here the CDR3 reads CASSLDGGGIEQYF. In nucleotides, the CDR3 is TGCGCCAGCAGCTTGGATGGCGGGGGGATCGAGCAGTACTTC.

This chain links TRBV5-1 with TRBJ2-1, with 9 positions matching TRBD2. The CDR3 sequence is 16 residues long. Germline-derived CDR1 and CDR2 are SGHRS and YFSETQ. V dropped 4 bases and J dropped 2; count of bases not matched to a gene: 7. The CDR3 DNA follows: TGCGCCAGCAGCATTCGAGCGGGGGGTGCCTACAATGAGCAGTTCTTC. Its protein is CASSIRAGGAYNEQFF.

The V gene is TRBV11-2, the J gene TRBJ2-1, with TRBD2 matching over 8 bases. This CDR3 is built from 16 residues. Trimming took 5 bases from V and 8 from J; bases not matched to a gene: 14. Germline CDR1 reads SGHAT; CDR2 reads FQNNGV. Here the CDR3 DNA reads TGTGCCAGCAGCCCGAGCCGGGGGGGGCGGGTGGATGAGCAGTTCTTC. It codes for CASSPSRGGRVDEQFF.

The V and J genes are TRBV18 and TRBJ2-7, with TRBD1 matching over 7 bases. The CDR3 totals 15 residues. CDR1 is KGHSH, CDR2 LQKENI, per germline. V was clipped by 9 bases and J by 0 bases; unmatched bases: 11. The CDR3, as DNA: TGTGCCAGTCCAACCGGGACAGCTAACTCCTACGAGCAGTACTTC. Amino acids: CASPTGTANSYEQYF.

This clone was observed once. The genes are TRBV6-5 and TRBJ1-4; 9 bases line up with TRBD1. The germline V gene has CDR1 MNHEY and CDR2 SVGAGI. V gave up 8 bases and J gave up 8 bases; unmatched junction bases: 9. CDR3 length: 14 amino acids. CDR3 region: CASGQTGGREKLFF. As DNA, the CDR3 is TGTGCCAGCGGGCAGACAGGGGGTCGGGAAAAACTGTTTTTT.

The chain uses TRBV3-1 (or the pseudogene TRBV3-2) and TRBJ1-3; tentatively, D is TRBD1 (5 bases). This CDR3 has 16 amino acids. Germline CDR1 is LGHDT and CDR2 is YNNKEL (reference sequence). Trimming pared 4 bases from V and 0 bases from J, leaving 13 bases between. The CDR3 sequence: CASSPRQTYSGNTIYF. The CDR3 coding sequence is TGTGCCAGCAGCCCCCGACAGACCTACTCTGGAAACACCATATATTTT.

The rearrangement uses TRBV7-2 and TRBJ2-5; TRBD1 matches at 7 bases. J lost 1 base, V lost 5 bases, and 4 bases had no gene match. Germline V lookup: CDR1 SGHTA, CDR2 FQGNSA. The CDR3 length is 14 residues. CDR3 DNA sequence: TGTGCCAGCAGCCCAAGGGACAGCCAAGAGACCCAGTACTTC. Its translation is CASSPRDSQETQYF.

V gene TRBV3-1 (or the pseudogene TRBV3-2) combines with J gene TRBJ1-1, with D unclear. The CDR3 has 11 amino acids. The V and J ends lost 4 bases and 4 bases respectively, with 4 bases between them. Germline V gene data show CDR1 as LGHDT and CDR2 as YNNKEL (reference sequence). The CDR3: CASSRGTEAFF. CDR3 bases: TGTGCCAGCAGCCGTGGCACTGAAGCTTTCTTT.

V and J are TRBV9 and TRBJ1-5; no reliable D call. CDR1 and CDR2 from the germline V gene are SGDLS and YYNGEE. CDR3 size: 14 residues. The V end was cut by 2 bases, the J end by 1 base, with 7 bases between. DNA of the CDR3: TGTGCCAGCAGCGTCGGGGTGAGCAATCAGCCCCAGCATTTT. This gives the protein CASSVGVSNQPQHF.

This sequence joins TRBV6-1 and TRBJ1-6, with D possibly being TRBD1 (5 bases). Trimming removed 0 bases from V and 8 bases from J, with 8 bases in between. Germline values: CDR1 MNHNS, CDR2 SASEGT. The CDR3 has 14 amino acids. CDR3: CASSEAGGDSPLHF. The CDR3 region has the DNA TGTGCCAGCAGTGAAGCGGGAGGGGATTCACCCCTCCACTTT.